The source of this TCR beta chain is a study of blood T cell repertoires in COVID-19. Whole-study context: The analysed material was cDNA or gDNA that came from T cells, B-cell-depleted T cells, or PBMCs.

Authors' analysis steps: It was from reference gene primer amplification that nucleated cell counts were estimated. Repertoires were generated with immunoSEQ multiplex PCR, while TCRdb's copy carries only in-frame clones and drops some. The V and J calls and clone size were taken over from that table, and D and trimming were inferred from the DNA. Of tens of thousands of clones listed, approximately 91% are singletons. This clone was seen only once. The V gene's germline CDR1 is SGHRS and CDR2 YFSETQ. CDR3 length: 14 residues. The V end lost 6 bases, the J end lost 5 bases, and 17 bases lay between the germline ends.

The sequenced sample was peripheral blood. The chain carries TRBV5-1 and TRBJ1-2, with D perhaps matching TRBD1 (5 bases). The sequence was collected from a man aged 55-75 years with COVID-19, enrolled during active disease. Written as DNA, the CDR3 is TGCGCCAGCAACTTTGGGGGGTCTCAGTATGGCTACACCTTC. Translation gives CASNFGGSQYGYTF.